This TCR beta chain was captured by sequencing in a study of blood T cell repertoires in COVID-19. Study-wide context: Samples of COVID-19 (acute and convalescent) were obtained from the United States, Italy and Spain. Nucleic acid was either cDNA or gDNA, and it came from T cells, B-cell-depleted T cells, or PBMCs.

Per the authors' pipeline: Reference gene primers were amplified, and this amplification served to estimate nucleated cell counts. Measured with immunoSEQ multiplex PCR; TCRdb has only the in-frame clones, and not every one. V and J calls and clone size are given by that table; D and trimming were obtained from the DNA. The top ten hold around 30% of the sample, which has around 95,000 clones, 80% seen once. There are a few counts of this clone. V was shortened by 1 base and J by 4 bases, with 11 bases between the two germline ends. Germline assignment: CDR1 SGHRS and CDR2 YFSETQ. The CDR3 covers 14 residues.

Sequences were obtained from peripheral blood. The chain joins TRBV5-1 to TRBJ1-1; D not resolved. This sequence originates from an older man with active or convalescent COVID-19. CDR3 sequence (DNA): TGCGCCAGCAGCTTGCGAGGTGAGTTCACTGAAGCTTTCTTT. Amino acid sequence: CASSLRGEFTEAFF. Filled out from reference TRBV5-1 and TRBJ1-1, the complete variable domain reads KAGVTQTPRYLIKTRGQQVTLSCSPISGHRSVSWYQQTPGQGLQFLFEYFSETQRNKGNFPGRFSGRQFSNSRSEMNVSTLELGDSALYLCASSLRGEFTEAFFGQGTRLTVV.